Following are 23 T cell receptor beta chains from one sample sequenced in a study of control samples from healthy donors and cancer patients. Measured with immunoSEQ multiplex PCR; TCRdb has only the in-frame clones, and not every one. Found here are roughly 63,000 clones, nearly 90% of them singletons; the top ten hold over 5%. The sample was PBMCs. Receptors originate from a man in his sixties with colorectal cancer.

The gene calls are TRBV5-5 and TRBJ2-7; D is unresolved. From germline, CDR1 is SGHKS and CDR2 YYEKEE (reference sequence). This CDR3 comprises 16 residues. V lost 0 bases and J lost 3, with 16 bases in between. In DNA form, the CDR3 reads TGTGCCAGCAGCTTGGCTCCATACCAATCAGGCTACGAGCAGTACTTC. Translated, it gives CASSLAPYQSGYEQYF.

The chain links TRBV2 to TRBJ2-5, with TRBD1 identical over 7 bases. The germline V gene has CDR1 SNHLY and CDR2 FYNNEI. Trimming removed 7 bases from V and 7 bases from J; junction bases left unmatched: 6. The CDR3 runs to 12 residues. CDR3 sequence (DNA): TGTGCCAGCACCCCCCCAGGGGGGACCCAGTACTTC. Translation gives CASTPPGGTQYF.

The CDR3 DNA sequence: TGTGCCAGTAGTCTACCGACAACGTCGAACACCGGGGAGCTGTTTTTT. It yields the protein CASSLPTTSNTGELFF. V and J are TRBV19 and TRBJ2-2; D call uncertain. This CDR3 region has 16 residues. V was pared by 5 bases and J by 0 bases, with 13 bases between. Germline lookup yields CDR1 LNHDA and CDR2 SQIVND (reference sequence).

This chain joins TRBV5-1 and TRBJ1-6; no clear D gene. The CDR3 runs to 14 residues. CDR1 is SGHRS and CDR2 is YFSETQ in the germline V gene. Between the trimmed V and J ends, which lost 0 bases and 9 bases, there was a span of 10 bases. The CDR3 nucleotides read TGCGCCAGCAGCTTGGATCATGCGACTTCACCCCTCCACTTT. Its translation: CASSLDHATSPLHF.

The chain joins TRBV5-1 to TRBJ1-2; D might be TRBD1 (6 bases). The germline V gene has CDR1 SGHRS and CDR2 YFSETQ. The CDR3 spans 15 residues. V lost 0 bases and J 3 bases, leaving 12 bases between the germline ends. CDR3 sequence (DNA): TGCGCCAGCAGCTTGGTCGGAGCAGGGGACTATGGCTACACCTTC. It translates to CASSLVGAGDYGYTF.

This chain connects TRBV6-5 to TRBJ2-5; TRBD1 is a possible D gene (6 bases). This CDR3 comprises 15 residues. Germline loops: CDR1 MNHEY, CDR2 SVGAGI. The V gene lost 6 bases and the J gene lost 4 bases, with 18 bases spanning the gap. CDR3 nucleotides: TGTGCCAGCAGCGCACTCGGGACAAAGGGAGAGACCCAGTACTTC. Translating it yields CASSALGTKGETQYF.

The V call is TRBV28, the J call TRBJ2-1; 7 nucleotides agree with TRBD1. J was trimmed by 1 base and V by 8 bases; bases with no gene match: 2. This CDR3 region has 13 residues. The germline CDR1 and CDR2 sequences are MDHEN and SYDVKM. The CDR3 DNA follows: TGTGCCAGCGAGACAGGGTCCTACAATGAGCAGTTCTTC. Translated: CASETGSYNEQFF.

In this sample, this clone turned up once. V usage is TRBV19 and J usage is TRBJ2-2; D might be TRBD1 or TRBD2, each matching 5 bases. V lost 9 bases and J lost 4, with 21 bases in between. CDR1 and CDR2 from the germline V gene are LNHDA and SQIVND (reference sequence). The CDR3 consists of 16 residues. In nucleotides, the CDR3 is TGTGCCAGCAACAGGAAGGTAGCGAGCACCACCGGGGAGCTGTTTTTT. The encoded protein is CASNRKVASTTGELFF. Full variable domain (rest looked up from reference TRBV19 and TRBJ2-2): DGGITQSPKYLFRKEGQNVTLSCEQNLNHDAMYWYRQDPGQGLRLIYYSQIVNDFQKGDIAEGYSVSREKKESFPLTVTSAQKNPTAFYLCASNRKVASTTGELFFGEGSRLTVL.

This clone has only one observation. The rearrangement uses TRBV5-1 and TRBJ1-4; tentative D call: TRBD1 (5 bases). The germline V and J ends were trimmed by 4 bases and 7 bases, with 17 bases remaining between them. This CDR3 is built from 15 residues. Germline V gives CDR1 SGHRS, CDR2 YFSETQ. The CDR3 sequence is CASSPKSGGGEKLFF. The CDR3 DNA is TGCGCCAGCAGCCCAAAGAGCGGGGGAGGTGAAAAACTGTTTTTT.

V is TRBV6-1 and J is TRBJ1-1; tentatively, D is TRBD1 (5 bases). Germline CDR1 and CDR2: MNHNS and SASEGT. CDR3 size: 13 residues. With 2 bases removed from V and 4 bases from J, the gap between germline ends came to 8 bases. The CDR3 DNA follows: TGTGCCAGCAGTGAATGGGGGGGCACTGAAGCTTTCTTT. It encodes CASSEWGGTEAFF.

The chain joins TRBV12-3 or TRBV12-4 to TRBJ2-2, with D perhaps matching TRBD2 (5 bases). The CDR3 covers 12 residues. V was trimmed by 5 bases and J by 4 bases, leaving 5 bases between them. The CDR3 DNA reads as TGTGCCAGCAGTGAGGGCACCGGGGAGCTGTTTTTT. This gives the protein CASSEGTGELFF.

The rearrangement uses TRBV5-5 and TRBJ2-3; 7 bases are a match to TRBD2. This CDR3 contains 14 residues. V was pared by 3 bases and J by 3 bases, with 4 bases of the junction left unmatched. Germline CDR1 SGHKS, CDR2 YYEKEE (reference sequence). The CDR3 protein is CASSWTSSTDTQYF. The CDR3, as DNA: TGTGCCAGCAGCTGGACTAGTTCAACAGATACGCAGTATTTT.

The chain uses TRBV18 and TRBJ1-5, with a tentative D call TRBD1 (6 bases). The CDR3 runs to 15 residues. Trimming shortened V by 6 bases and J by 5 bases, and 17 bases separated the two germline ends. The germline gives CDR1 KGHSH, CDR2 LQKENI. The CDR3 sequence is CASSPIQGGDQPQHF. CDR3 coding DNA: TGTGCCAGCTCCCCCATACAGGGAGGGGATCAGCCCCAGCATTTT.

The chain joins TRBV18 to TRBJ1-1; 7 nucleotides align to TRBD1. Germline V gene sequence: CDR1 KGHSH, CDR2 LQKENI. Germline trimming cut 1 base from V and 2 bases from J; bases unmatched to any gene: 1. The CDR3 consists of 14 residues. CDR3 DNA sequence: TGTGCCAGCTCACCACGACAGGGCAACACTGAAGCTTTCTTT. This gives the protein CASSPRQGNTEAFF.

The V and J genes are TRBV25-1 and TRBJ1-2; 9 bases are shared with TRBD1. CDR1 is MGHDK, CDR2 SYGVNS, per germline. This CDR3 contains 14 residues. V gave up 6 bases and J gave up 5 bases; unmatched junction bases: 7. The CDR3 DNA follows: TGTGCCAGCAGCGCGGCCGGGACAGGGTATGGCTACACCTTC. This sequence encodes CASSAAGTGYGYTF.

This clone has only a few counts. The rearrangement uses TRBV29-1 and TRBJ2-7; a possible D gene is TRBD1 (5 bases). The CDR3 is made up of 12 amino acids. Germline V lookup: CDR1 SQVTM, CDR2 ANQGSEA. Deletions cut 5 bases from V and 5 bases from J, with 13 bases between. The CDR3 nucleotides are TGCAGCGTTTTAAGGCAGGGTAACGAGCAGTACTTC. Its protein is CSVLRQGNEQYF.

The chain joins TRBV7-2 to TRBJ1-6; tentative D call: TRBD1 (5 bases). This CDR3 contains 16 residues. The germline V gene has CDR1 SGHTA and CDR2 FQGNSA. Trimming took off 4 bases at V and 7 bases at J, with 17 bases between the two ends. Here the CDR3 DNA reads TGTGCCAGCAGCTCGACGCCCTTGGGGGGGAATTCACCCCTCCACTTT. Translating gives CASSSTPLGGNSPLHF.

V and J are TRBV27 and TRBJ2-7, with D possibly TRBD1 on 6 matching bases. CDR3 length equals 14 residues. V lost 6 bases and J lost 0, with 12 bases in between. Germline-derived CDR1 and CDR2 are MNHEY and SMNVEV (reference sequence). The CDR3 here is CASSPTGTSYEQYF. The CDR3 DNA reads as TGTGCCAGCAGCCCAACAGGGACCTCCTACGAGCAGTACTTC.

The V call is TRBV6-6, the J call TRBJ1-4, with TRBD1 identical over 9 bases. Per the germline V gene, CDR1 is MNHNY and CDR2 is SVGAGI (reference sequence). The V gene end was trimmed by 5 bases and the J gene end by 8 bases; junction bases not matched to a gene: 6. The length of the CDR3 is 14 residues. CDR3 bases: TGTGCCAGCAGTCCACAGGGGGCGCGGGAAAAACTGTTTTTT. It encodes CASSPQGAREKLFF.

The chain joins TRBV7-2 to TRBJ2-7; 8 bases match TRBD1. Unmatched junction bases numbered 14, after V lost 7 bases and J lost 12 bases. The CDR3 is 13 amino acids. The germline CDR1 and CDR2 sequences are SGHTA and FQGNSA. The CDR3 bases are TGTGCCAGCACCGAGACTGGTCCAGGGGGCCTGTACTTC. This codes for CASTETGPGGLYF. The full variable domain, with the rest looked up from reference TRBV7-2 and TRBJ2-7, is GAGVSQSPSNKVTEKGKDVELRCDPISGHTALYWYRQSLGQGLEFLIYFQGNSAPDKSGLPSDRFSAERTGGSVSTLTIQRTQQEDSAVYLCASTETGPGGLYFGPGTRLTVT.

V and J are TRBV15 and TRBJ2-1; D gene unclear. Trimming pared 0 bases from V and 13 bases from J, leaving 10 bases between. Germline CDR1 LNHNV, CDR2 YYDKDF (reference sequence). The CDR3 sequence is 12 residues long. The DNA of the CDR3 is TGTGCCACCAGCAGAGAAACTTGGGGACAGTTCTTC. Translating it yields CATSRETWGQFF.

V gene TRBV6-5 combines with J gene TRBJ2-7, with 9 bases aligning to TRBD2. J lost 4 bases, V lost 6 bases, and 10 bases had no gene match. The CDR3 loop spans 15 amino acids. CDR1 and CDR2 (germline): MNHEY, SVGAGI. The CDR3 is CASRSIGTSLYEQYF. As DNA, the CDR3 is TGTGCCAGCAGATCCATTGGGACTAGCTTATACGAGCAGTACTTC.

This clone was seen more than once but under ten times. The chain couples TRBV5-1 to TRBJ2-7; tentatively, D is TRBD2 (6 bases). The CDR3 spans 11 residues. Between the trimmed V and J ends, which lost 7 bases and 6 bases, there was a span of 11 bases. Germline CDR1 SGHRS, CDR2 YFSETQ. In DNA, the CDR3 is TGCGCCAGCGCCCTGCGGGGCGAGCAGTACTTC. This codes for CASALRGEQYF.